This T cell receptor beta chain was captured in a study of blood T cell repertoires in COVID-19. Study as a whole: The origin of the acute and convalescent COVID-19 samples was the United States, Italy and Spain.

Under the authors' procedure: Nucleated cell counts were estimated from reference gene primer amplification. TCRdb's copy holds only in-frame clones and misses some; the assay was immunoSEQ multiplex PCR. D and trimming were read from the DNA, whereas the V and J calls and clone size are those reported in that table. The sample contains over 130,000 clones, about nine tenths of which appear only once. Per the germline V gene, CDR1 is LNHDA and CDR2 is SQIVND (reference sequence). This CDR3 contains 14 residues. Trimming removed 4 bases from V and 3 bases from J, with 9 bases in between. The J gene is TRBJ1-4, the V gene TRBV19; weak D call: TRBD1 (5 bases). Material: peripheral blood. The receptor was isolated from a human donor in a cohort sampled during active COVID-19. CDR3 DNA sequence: TGTGCCAGTAGTACTGGGGGGGCTAATGAAAAACTGTTTTTT. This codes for CASSTGGANEKLFF. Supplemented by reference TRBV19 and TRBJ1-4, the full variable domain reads DGGITQSPKYLFRKEGQNVTLSCEQNLNHDAMYWYRQDPGQGLRLIYYSQIVNDFQKGDIAEGYSVSREKKESFPLTVTSAQKNPTAFYLCASSTGGANEKLFFGSGTQLSVL.